Presented here are 15 T cell receptor beta chains from one specimen sequenced in a study of T cells after yellow fever vaccination (dated by TCRdb to between 2018 and 2021). Per the publication, the treatment or condition label means: live attenuated yellow fever vaccine strain. The method behind the library was 5' RACE. Instrument used: Illumina HiSeq 2500. The public sequencing data were trimmed at Q25 with fastp and processed into clonotypes with MiXCR by TCRdb, which kept only in-frame beta chains. Every distinct CDR3 protein forms one entry, paired with its most common genes and DNA. For this sample there are 30,000 to 35,000 distinct CDR3 sequences; 6.5% to 8.5% appear just once. Jointly, the top ten make up roughly 23% of the sample. The sequences come from PBMCs, either bulk or a sorted T-cell subset (CD4+, CD8+, memory, or dextramer-sorted; not recorded which), collected on the day of the first yellow fever vaccination. These receptors were taken from a man between 18 and 29 years old who received the YFV17D yellow fever vaccine.

This clonotype showed up many times. The gene calls are TRBV20-1 and TRBJ2-5, with 8 bases aligning to TRBD1. The CDR3 sequence is 16 residues long. The V gene's germline CDR1 is DFQATT and CDR2 SNEGSKA (reference sequence). Trimming at V came to 3 bases and at J to 4 bases, leaving 13 bases not matched to a gene. The CDR3 DNA is TGCAGTGCTAGCGGCTTCGGGGGCAGGGGGCGAGAGACCCAGTACTTC. It is translated as CSASGFGGRGRETQYF.

This chain links TRBV12-3 or TRBV12-4 with TRBJ1-4; D is undetermined. V lost 1 base and J lost 2, with 14 bases in between. The CDR3 totals 17 residues. DNA of the CDR3: TGTGCCAGCAGTTTAGTATTCGGCCAGCCGACTAATGAAAAACTGTTTTTT. This translates into CASSLVFGQPTNEKLFF.

This clonotype came up many times. The CDR3 here is CASSLFSHNYEQYV. For the CDR3, the DNA is TGTGCCAGCAGCTTGTTTTCCCACAACTACGAGCAGTACGTC. The chain uses TRBV5-5 and TRBJ2-7; no reliable D call. CDR3 length: 14 amino acids. Between the trimmed V and J ends, which lost 1 base and 3 bases, there was a span of 11 bases. Germline V gives CDR1 SGHKS, CDR2 YYEKEE (reference sequence).

This clonotype showed up many times. The chain uses TRBV12-3 or TRBV12-4 and TRBJ1-2; 7 nucleotides agree with TRBD1. This CDR3 spans 12 amino acids. V lost 5 bases to trimming and J lost 5 bases; unmatched junction nucleotides: 2. Here the CDR3 reads CASSLTGYGYTF. The CDR3 DNA reads TGTGCCAGCAGTCTGACAGGGTATGGCTACACCTTC.

Only a few counts were recorded for this clonotype. The chain combines TRBV14 with TRBJ1-6, with TRBD1 identical over 7 bases. The CDR3 has 17 residues. Germline CDR1 reads SGHDN; CDR2 reads FVKESK. J lost 3 bases, V lost 0 bases, and 5 bases had no gene match. The CDR3 DNA follows: TGTGCCAGCAGCCAAGATACCGGGACAGTCTATAATTCACCCCTCCACTTT. This codes for CASSQDTGTVYNSPLHF.

This clonotype showed up many times. The gene calls are TRBV30 and TRBJ2-1, with unresolved D. Germline lookup yields CDR1 GTSNPN and CDR2 SVGIG (reference sequence). Between the trimmed V and J ends, which lost 4 bases and 8 bases, there was a span of 9 bases. This CDR3 is built from 11 residues. The CDR3: CAWTGGHEQFF. As DNA, the CDR3 is TGTGCCTGGACTGGTGGACATGAGCAGTTCTTC.

This clonotype has a count of ten or more. The V call is TRBV6-1, the J call TRBJ2-3, with 8 bases identical to TRBD2. This CDR3 spans 15 amino acids. The ends lost 6 bases at V and 3 bases at J; junction bases unmatched: 8. Looked up from germline, CDR1 is MNHNS and CDR2 is SASEGT. DNA for the CDR3: TGTGCCAGCAGACCGGGGCGGGGGGCTACAGATACGCAGTATTTT. It codes for CASRPGRGATDTQYF.

This clonotype came up many times. The chain couples TRBV20-1 to TRBJ1-1, with TRBD1 matching over 7 bases. This CDR3 has 15 residues. The V segment lost 7 bases and the J segment 4 bases; nucleotides outside the gene matches: 15. The germline CDR1 and CDR2 sequences are DFQATT and SNEGSKA (reference sequence). Here the CDR3 reads CSVFIGGSSGTEAFF. CDR3 nucleotides: TGCAGTGTTTTCATAGGGGGCTCCTCGGGCACTGAAGCTTTCTTT.

This chain joins TRBV10-3 and TRBJ2-1; 12 bases match TRBD2. Germline V gene lookup returns CDR1 ENHRY and CDR2 SYGVKD. CDR3 length equals 15 residues. V lost 6 bases, J lost 6 bases, and 6 bases stayed unmatched. The CDR3 DNA reads as TGTGCCATCAGCGTATCTAGCGGGGGGGCCAATGAGCAGTTCTTC. Its protein is CAISVSSGGANEQFF.

A few counts support this clonotype. This rearrangement joins TRBV4-3 to TRBJ2-3, with 10 bases fitting TRBD2. The CDR3 is 16 amino acids. Germline V CDR1 and CDR2: LGHNA, YSLEER. The J segment lost 4 bases and the V segment lost 1 base, leaving 5 bases of the junction unmatched. DNA for the CDR3: TGCGCCAGCAGCCAAGGAAGCGGGGGGGGATCAGATACGCAGTATTTT. Its translation: CASSQGSGGGSDTQYF.

This clonotype occurred many times. The J gene is TRBJ1-1, the V gene TRBV7-2, with D unclear. This CDR3 has 14 amino acids. Trimming cost V 5 bases and J 0 bases, with 10 bases left between them. Germline lookup yields CDR1 SGHTA and CDR2 FQGNSA. In nucleotides, the CDR3 is TGTGCCAGCAGCCTACCGGGTTTGAACACTGAAGCTTTCTTT. This sequence encodes CASSLPGLNTEAFF.

In its sample, this clonotype was seen many times. This chain connects TRBV4-3 to TRBJ2-2, with TRBD2 matching 13 bases. Trimming removed 3 bases from V and 7 bases from J; junction bases left unmatched: 11. This CDR3 has 18 amino acids. Germline V gene lookup returns CDR1 LGHNA and CDR2 YSLEER. CDR3: CASSQETGTSGEDGELFF. In DNA form, the CDR3 reads TGCGCCAGCAGCCAGGAAACCGGGACTAGCGGGGAGGACGGGGAGCTGTTTTTT.

This clonotype was detected many times. The genes are TRBV24-1 and TRBJ2-5; maybe TRBD1 (5 bases). CDR3 size: 15 residues. V lost 4 bases and J 0 bases, leaving 11 bases between the germline ends. From germline, CDR1 is KGHDR and CDR2 SFDVKD. The CDR3, as DNA: TGTGCCACCAGTGACCCCCTAGGGGACCAAGAGACCCAGTACTTC. It codes for CATSDPLGDQETQYF.

The gene calls are TRBV7-2 and TRBJ1-2; 9 nucleotides line up with TRBD1. The trim removed 1 base at V and 7 bases at J, leaving 10 bases unmatched. Germline assignment: CDR1 SGHTA and CDR2 FQGNSA. This CDR3 is 16 amino acids long. Written as DNA, the CDR3 is TGTGCCAGCAGCTTAGGGGGGACAGGGATGGCCGGTGGCTACACCTTC. Residues: CASSLGGTGMAGGYTF.

This clonotype was recorded at least ten times. The genes are TRBV20-1 and TRBJ2-7; 15 nucleotides agree with TRBD2. Unmatched junction bases numbered 11, after V lost 1 base and J lost 4 bases. The length of the CDR3 is 18 residues. Germline CDR1 and CDR2: DFQATT and SNEGSKA (reference sequence). As DNA, the CDR3 is TGCAGTGCTAGAGCCCTGGGACTAGCGGGAGGCGAGTCTTACGAGCAGTACTTC. Translating it yields CSARALGLAGGESYEQYF.